This TCR beta chain was recovered during a study of T cells in Graves' hyperthyroidism and ophthalmopathy (dated by TCRdb to the late 2010s). Looking at the study overall: Peripheral blood was collected at initial diagnosis, before any treatment. A discovery cohort of about a hundred patients, about 40 with Graves' ophthalmopathy and approximately 60 with stable Graves' hyperthyroidism, was used to find distinguishing TCR V-J signatures. Whether ophthalmopathy could be predicted prospectively was tested in an independent validation cohort made up of under 20 hyperthyroidism patients plus 17 patients who later progressed to ophthalmopathy. The approximately 100 discovery patients were randomly divided into training and test sets at a 7:3 ratio. Thyroid tissue and blood T-cell repertoires from about 6 Graves' hyperthyroidism patients were also compared in the study. After blood sampling, hyperthyroidism patients were treated with methimazole at a starting dose of 30 mg daily, and ophthalmopathy patients were treated with high-dose intravenous methylprednisolone. The paper reports TCR Vbeta CDR3 sequencing of roughly 140 peripheral blood samples: approximately 43 ophthalmopathy, about 75 hyperthyroidism and around 17 progressor patients. Paper-wide results and their limitations: Most expanded thyroid clonotypes (frequency above 0.001) were also detected in blood, suggesting blood repertoires may reflect thyroid immune responses. A model built on a 13 V-J signature distinguished ophthalmopathy from stable hyperthyroidism, reaching around 90% sensitivity and under 84% specificity in cross-validation and 80%/75% in testing. Sample size was not statistically predetermined, and investigators were not blinded to group allocation. In validation, the model predicted progression to ophthalmopathy with around 71% sensitivity and approximately 78% specificity, a median of 6.5 months before onset.

Hyperthyroidism patients were newly diagnosed, had a disease duration of under 2 months, and were aged 18 to 65 years. Exclusion was applied to patients with uncontrolled infections, other autoimmune diseases, pregnancy or lactation. Diagnoses were established on the basis of clinical symptoms, serum thyroxine and TRAb, thyroid ultrasound, and orbital computed tomography. For progressor patients, blood was drawn at the first diagnosis of hyperthyroidism, before any ophthalmopathy symptoms had appeared. PBMCs were separated from approximately 10 ml of fresh peripheral blood using Ficoll-Paque density gradient centrifugation. Patients classed as progressors first received a Graves' hyperthyroidism diagnosis and then went on to develop ophthalmopathy during follow-up. Total RNA was extracted using Trizol reagent, and RNA quality was assessed on an Agilent 2100 Bioanalyzer. The CDR3 goes from the cysteine to the phenylalanine over 19 residues. CDR3 DNA is the only sequence kept; it has 57 bases, read in frame from the first base. Deletion took 5 bases off V and 2 bases off J, with a span of 22 bases between the germline ends. Reading the germline V gene gives CDR1 SGHTA and CDR2 FQGTGA.

For this clonotype: The antigen it binds to is not known. Base qualities are not recorded, but no much larger clone differs from it by a single base.

The TCR beta CDR3 regions were amplified from RNA transcripts. The first round of RT-PCR for the TCR CDR3 was performed with the HTBI primer set and the Qiagen OneStep RT-PCR kit. Libraries were constructed in a second round of multiplex PCR, after which size selection and purification were carried out. The libraries were sequenced on an Illumina HiSeq2000 using paired-end 100 bp reads. As for how the authors treated the data: Raw data were processed with SOAPnuke, discarding reads with adapters, uncalled bases, mean Phred below 15, or no exact constant-primer or identifier match. High-quality paired reads were merged with COPE v1.2.5, and unique nucleotide sequences were defined as clonotypes. MiTCR v1.1 was used to align the clonotypes against IMGT TRBV, TRBD and TRBJ reference segments. Analysis was restricted to V-J combinations with a frequency above 0.0001, which covered just over 98% of repertoires. A TCS score was defined as the ratio between F50 (clonal expansion) and ExV (chaos), using BLOSUM62-based TCRdist between CDR3 peptides within each V-J. Welch's t-statistics and random forest reduced several hundred V-J features to 10 to 15, which were used in a naive Bayes classifier (R e1071). Using fastp trimming at Q25 and MiXCR clonotype assembly, TCRdb reanalyzed the public sequencing data and kept in-frame beta chains. Every entry covers one CDR3 protein and lists the most common genes and DNA from its rows. None of the V and J calls come from the authors' own analysis; TCRdb made them. The sample yields some 400,000 distinct CDR3 sequences; roughly 14% were counted once. The biggest ten clones account for 20% of the sample.

What was sequenced was blood. This receptor was identified in a young man with Graves' hyperthyroidism that later progressed to Graves' ophthalmopathy. Here the chain combines TRBV7-3 and TRBJ1-6; perhaps TRBD1 is the D gene, with 5 bases matching. CDR3 region: CASSHYLMGEKAYNSPLHF. The DNA sequence is as follows: TGTGCCAGCAGCCACTACCTTATGGGGGAAAAGGCCTATAATTCACCCCTCCACTTT. When the CDR3 is completed using the reference TRBV7-3 and TRBJ1-6 genes on either side, the full variable domain is GAGVSQTPSNKVTEKGKYVELRCDPISGHTALYWYRQSLGQGPEFLIYFQGTGAADDSGLPNDRFFAVRPEGSVSTLKIQRTERGDSAVYLCASSHYLMGEKAYNSPLHFGNGTRLTVT.